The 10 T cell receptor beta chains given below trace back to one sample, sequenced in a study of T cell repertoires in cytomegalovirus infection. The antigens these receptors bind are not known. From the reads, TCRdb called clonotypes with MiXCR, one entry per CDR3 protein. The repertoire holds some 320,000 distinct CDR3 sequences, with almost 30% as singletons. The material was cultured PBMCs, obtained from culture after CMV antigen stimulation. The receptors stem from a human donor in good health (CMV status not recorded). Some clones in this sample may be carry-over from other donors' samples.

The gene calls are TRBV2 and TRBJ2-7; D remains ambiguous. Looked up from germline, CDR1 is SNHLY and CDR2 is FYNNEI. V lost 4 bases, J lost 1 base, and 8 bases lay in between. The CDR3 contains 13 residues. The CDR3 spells CASSGRVSYEQYF. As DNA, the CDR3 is TGTGCCAGCAGTGGACGGGTTTCCTACGAGCAGTACTTC.

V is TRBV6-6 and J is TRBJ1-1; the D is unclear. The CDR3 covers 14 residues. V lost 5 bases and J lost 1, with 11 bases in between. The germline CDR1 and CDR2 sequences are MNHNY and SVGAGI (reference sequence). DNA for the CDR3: TGTGCCAGCAGTGCGAGGGCGACGAACACTGAAGCTTTCTTT. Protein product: CASSARATNTEAFF.

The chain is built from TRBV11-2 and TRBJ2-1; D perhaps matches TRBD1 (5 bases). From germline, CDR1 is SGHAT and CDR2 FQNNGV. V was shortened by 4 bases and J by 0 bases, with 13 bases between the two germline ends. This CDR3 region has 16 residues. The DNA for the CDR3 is TGTGCCAGCAGCTGGGTCAAGGGGTTCTCCTACAATGAGCAGTTCTTC. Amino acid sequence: CASSWVKGFSYNEQFF.

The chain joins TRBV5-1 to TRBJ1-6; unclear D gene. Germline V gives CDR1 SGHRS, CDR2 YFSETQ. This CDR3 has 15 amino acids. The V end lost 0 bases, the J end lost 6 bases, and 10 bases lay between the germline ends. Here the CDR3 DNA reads TGCGCCAGCAGCTTGGACAGCCCCGGTAATTCACCCCTCCACTTT. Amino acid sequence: CASSLDSPGNSPLHF.

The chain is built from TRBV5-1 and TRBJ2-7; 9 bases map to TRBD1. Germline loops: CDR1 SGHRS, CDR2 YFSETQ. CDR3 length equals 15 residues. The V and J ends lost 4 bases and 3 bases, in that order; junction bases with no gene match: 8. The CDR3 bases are TGCGCCAGCAGCATAGGACAGGGGCGATACTACGAGCAGTACTTC. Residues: CASSIGQGRYYEQYF.

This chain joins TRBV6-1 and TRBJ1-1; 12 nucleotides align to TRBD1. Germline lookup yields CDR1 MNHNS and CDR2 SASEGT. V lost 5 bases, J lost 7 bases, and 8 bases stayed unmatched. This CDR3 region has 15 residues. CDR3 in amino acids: CASSSGTGGNFEAFF. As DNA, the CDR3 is TGTGCCAGCAGTTCAGGGACAGGGGGCAACTTTGAAGCTTTCTTT.

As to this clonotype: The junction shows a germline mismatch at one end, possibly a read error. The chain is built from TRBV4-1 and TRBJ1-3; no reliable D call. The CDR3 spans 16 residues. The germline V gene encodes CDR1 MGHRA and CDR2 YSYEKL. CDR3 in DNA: TGTGCCAGCAGCCAAGTGATGGGAGGCTCTGGAAACACCATATATTTT. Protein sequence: CASSQVMGGSGNTIYF.

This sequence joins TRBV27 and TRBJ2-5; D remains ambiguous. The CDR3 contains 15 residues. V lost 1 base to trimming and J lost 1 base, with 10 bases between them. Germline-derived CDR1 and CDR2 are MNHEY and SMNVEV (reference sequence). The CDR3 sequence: CASSLFSGSQETQYF. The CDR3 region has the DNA TGTGCCAGCAGTTTATTCTCCGGCAGCCAAGAGACCCAGTACTTC.

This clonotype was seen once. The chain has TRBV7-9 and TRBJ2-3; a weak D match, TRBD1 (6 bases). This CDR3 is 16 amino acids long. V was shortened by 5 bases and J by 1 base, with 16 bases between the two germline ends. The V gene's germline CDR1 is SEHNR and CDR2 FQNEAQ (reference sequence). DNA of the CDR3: TGTGCCAGCAGCACCGAGACAGGCCCTCGCACAGATACGCAGTATTTT. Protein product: CASSTETGPRTDTQYF.

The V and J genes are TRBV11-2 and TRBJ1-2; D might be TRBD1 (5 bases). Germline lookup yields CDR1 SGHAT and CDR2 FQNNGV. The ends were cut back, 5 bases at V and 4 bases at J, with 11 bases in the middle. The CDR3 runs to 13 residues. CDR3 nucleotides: TGTGCCAGCAGCCCCGGGGGAGCCTATGGCTACACCTTC. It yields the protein CASSPGGAYGYTF.